The 20 T cell receptor beta chains below were found in one sample sequenced in a study of CD8+ T cells in alopecia areata. Treatment here: oral pan-JAK inhibitor, 5-10 mg twice daily. It was cDNA, reverse transcribed from extracted RNA, that served as the sequencing template. The protocol was immunoSEQ multiplex PCR, while the TCRdb copy is restricted to in-frame clones and leaves out a portion. Of 150,000 to 200,000 clones listed, 60% are singletons. The material sequenced was CD4+ T cells sorted from blood, taken at week 24, from a patient treated with tofacitinib. These receptors were collected from a human donor with alopecia areata.

The chain is built from TRBV5-1 and TRBJ2-2, with a weak D call TRBD1 (6 bases). V gave up 0 bases and J gave up 0 bases, with 6 bases separating them. From germline, CDR1 is SGHRS and CDR2 YFSETQ. The CDR3 loop spans 15 amino acids. The CDR3 spells CASSLDRANTGELFF. CDR3 coding DNA: TGCGCCAGCAGCTTGGACAGGGCGAACACCGGGGAGCTGTTTTTT.

This clone was counted a single time. J is TRBJ2-7 and V is TRBV30; 7 bases agree with TRBD1. V dropped 5 bases and J dropped 6; count of bases not matched to a gene: 10. Looked up from germline, CDR1 is GTSNPN and CDR2 is SVGIG (reference sequence). The CDR3 extends over 13 amino acids. The CDR3 nucleotides are TGTGCCTGGGGACAGGACCACCTGAGCGAGCAGTACTTC. As protein: CAWGQDHLSEQYF.

The V and J genes are TRBV10-3 and TRBJ2-1, with D unclear. The V gene's germline CDR1 is ENHRY and CDR2 SYGVKD. The V and J ends lost 7 bases and 4 bases respectively, with 11 bases between them. The CDR3 totals 13 residues. This CDR3 is CAINDDPYNEQFF. CDR3 sequence (DNA): TGTGCCATCAACGACGACCCTTACAATGAGCAGTTCTTC.

This clone appeared a few times. The sample contains more than one DNA sequence encoding this CDR3. The chain uses TRBV5-1 and TRBJ1-5; 9 bases fit TRBD1. This CDR3 comprises 14 residues. Germline loops: CDR1 SGHRS, CDR2 YFSETQ. J lost 5 bases, V lost 2 bases, and 2 bases had no gene match. CDR3 region: CASSLRTGDQPQHF. The CDR3 DNA is TGCGCCAGCAGCTTACGGACAGGGGATCAGCCCCAGCATTTT.

This chain connects TRBV29-1 to TRBJ1-2; tentatively, D is TRBD1 (6 bases). Germline V lookup: CDR1 SQVTM, CDR2 ANQGSEA. The V end lost 4 bases, the J end lost 6 bases, and 15 bases lay between the germline ends. The CDR3 contains 13 residues. The CDR3 DNA follows: TGCAGCGTTGTTTCGGACAGTATGAATGGCTACACCTTC. Its protein is CSVVSDSMNGYTF.

The chain combines TRBV29-1 with TRBJ2-3; D may correspond to TRBD1 or TRBD2 (5 bases each). The CDR3 is 13 amino acids. The germline CDR1 and CDR2 sequences are SQVTM and ANQGSEA. V was cut by 6 bases and J by 2 bases, with 12 bases left in between. The CDR3 DNA is TGCAGCGTGAGGGGTCGAAACACAGATACGCAGTATTTT. Protein sequence: CSVRGRNTDTQYF.

This chain joins TRBV4-1 and TRBJ2-1; D is possibly TRBD1 (6 bases). Trimming shortened V by 5 bases and J by 3 bases, and 11 bases separated the two germline ends. The CDR3 is made up of 14 amino acids. The germline V gene encodes CDR1 MGHRA and CDR2 YSYEKL. CDR3 DNA sequence: TGCGCCAGCAGCTACGAGGACAGCTACAATGAGCAGTTCTTC. Its translation: CASSYEDSYNEQFF.

The chain employs TRBV30 and TRBJ2-7; 14 nucleotides align to TRBD2. The CDR3 sequence is 15 residues long. V gave up 0 bases and J gave up 5 bases; unmatched junction bases: 3. CDR1 and CDR2 (germline): GTSNPN, SVGIG (reference sequence). The CDR3 here is CAWSVRLAGGHEQYF. The CDR3 DNA reads TGTGCCTGGAGTGTACGACTAGCGGGGGGGCACGAGCAGTACTTC.

This clone was seen only a few times. This chain connects TRBV9 to TRBJ2-1; the match to TRBD1 covers 9 bases. CDR1 is SGDLS and CDR2 is YYNGEE in the germline V gene. J was trimmed by 6 bases and V by 3 bases; bases with no gene match: 4. CDR3 length: 14 residues. Here the CDR3 DNA reads TGTGCCAGCAGCGCCCGGGACAGGGCCAATGAGCAGTTCTTC. It encodes CASSARDRANEQFF.

This chain uses TRBV6-1 with TRBJ1-5; 9 nucleotides align to TRBD1. CDR3 length equals 15 residues. V gave up 5 bases and J gave up 4 bases; unmatched junction bases: 6. Germline V CDR1 and CDR2: MNHNS, SASEGT. The CDR3 region has the DNA TGTGCCAGCAGTCAGGACAGGGGAGGGAATCAGCCCCAGCATTTT. Translating it yields CASSQDRGGNQPQHF.

The chain employs TRBV19 and TRBJ2-3, with 7 positions matching TRBD1. Germline V gene sequence: CDR1 LNHDA, CDR2 SQIVND (reference sequence). The CDR3 sequence is 13 residues long. The trim removed 5 bases at V and 5 bases at J, leaving 4 bases unmatched. CDR3 region: CASSPTGKDTQYF. Written as DNA, the CDR3 is TGTGCCAGTAGTCCGACAGGGAAAGATACGCAGTATTTT.

The rearrangement uses TRBV27 and TRBJ1-1; D is ambiguous. This CDR3 contains 8 residues. Germline V gene sequence: CDR1 MNHEY, CDR2 SMNVEV (reference sequence). Trimming left V 6 bases short and J 14 bases short, with 7 bases between. CDR3 amino acids: CASRPSFF. DNA for the CDR3: TGTGCCAGCAGGCCCAGCTTCTTT.

The rearrangement joins TRBV5-6 to TRBJ1-2; weak D call: TRBD1 (5 bases). V was cut by 1 base and J by 8 bases, with 18 bases left in between. The CDR3 extends over 15 amino acids. Germline-derived CDR1 and CDR2 are SGHDT and YYEEEE. CDR3 in DNA: TGTGCCAGCAGCTTGTCTGCAGGGCTGGTAGGAGGCTACACCTTC. Translated: CASSLSAGLVGGYTF.

This chain links TRBV7-3 with TRBJ2-1, with D unclear. The germline CDR1 and CDR2 sequences are SGHTA and FQGTGA. V gave up 5 bases and J gave up 12 bases, with 14 bases separating them. The CDR3 has 12 amino acids. The CDR3 nucleotides read TGTGCCAGCAGCCCCGACGCACGGAGGCAGTTCTTC. Its translation is CASSPDARRQFF. Looking up the rest from reference TRBV7-3 and TRBJ2-1 gives the full variable domain: GAGVSQTPSNKVTEKGKYVELRCDPISGHTALYWYRQSLGQGPEFLIYFQGTGAADDSGLPNDRFFAVRPEGSVSTLKIQRTERGDSAVYLCASSPDARRQFFGPGTRLTVL.

This clone was observed a handful of times. This chain uses TRBV9 with TRBJ2-3, with 11 bases that match TRBD2. CDR1 is SGDLS and CDR2 is YYNGEE in the germline V gene. The CDR3 loop spans 19 amino acids. The trim removed 2 bases at V and 2 bases at J, leaving 13 bases unmatched. The CDR3 DNA follows: TGTGCCAGCAGCGTTCGTAGCGGGGGGACTAGCGGATACACAGATACGCAGTATTTT. Translation: CASSVRSGGTSGYTDTQYF.

In its sample, this clone was seen a few times. This chain uses TRBV7-2 with TRBJ2-2; D uncertain. Looked up from germline, CDR1 is SGHTA and CDR2 is FQGNSA. The CDR3 length is 11 residues. V lost 11 bases and J lost 5, with 9 bases in between. CDR3 coding DNA: TGTGCCCTAAGAAGAACCGGGGAGCTGTTTTTT. Translating gives CALRRTGELFF. The full variable domain, its missing parts supplied by reference TRBV7-2 and TRBJ2-2, is GAGVSQSPSNKVTEKGKDVELRCDPISGHTALYWYRQSLGQGLEFLIYFQGNSAPDKSGLPSDRFSAERTGGSVSTLTIQRTQQEDSAVYLCALRRTGELFFGEGSRLTVL.

The V call is TRBV7-2, the J call TRBJ2-3; maybe TRBD2 (5 bases). The CDR3 consists of 15 residues. Trimming cost V 1 base and J 6 bases, with 14 bases left between them. Germline V gives CDR1 SGHTA, CDR2 FQGNSA. CDR3: CASSLVGGVGDTQYF. CDR3 sequence (DNA): TGTGCCAGCAGCTTAGTCGGAGGAGTTGGTGATACGCAGTATTTT.

The chain employs TRBV5-6 and TRBJ2-3; possible D gene TRBD1, 6 bases. This CDR3 has 14 amino acids. With 3 bases removed from V and 1 base from J, the gap between germline ends came to 9 bases. CDR1 SGHDT and CDR2 YYEEEE come from the germline V gene. CDR3: CASSSSGGTDTQYF. The CDR3 DNA is TGTGCCAGCAGCTCATCAGGGGGCACAGATACGCAGTATTTT.

This clone appeared a few times. This chain uses TRBV4-3 with TRBJ2-5, with 9 nucleotides matching TRBD1. Trimming took 1 base from V and 3 from J; bases not matched to a gene: 6. CDR1 and CDR2 from the germline V gene are LGHNA and YSLEER. The length of the CDR3 is 16 residues. The CDR3 region is CASSQGTGVNEETQYF. CDR3 nucleotides: TGCGCCAGCAGCCAAGGGACAGGGGTAAATGAAGAGACCCAGTACTTC.

The chain recombines TRBV11-1 with TRBJ2-1; no reliable D call. The V gene lost 5 bases and the J gene lost 3 bases, with 14 bases spanning the gap. The CDR3 length is 15 residues. CDR1 and CDR2 from the germline V gene are SGHAT and FQDESV (reference sequence). CDR3 nucleotide sequence: TGTGCCAGCAGCCCCGATGTTTCGGGCTACAATGAGCAGTTCTTC. It yields the protein CASSPDVSGYNEQFF.